The entry that follows covers one T cell receptor (beta chain) sequence. Deep-level running was used for the assay. Clones were sequenced by immunoSEQ multiplex PCR, and TCRdb holds only the in-frame ones, with some missing. The sample has about 2.1 million clones, 93% seen once. The data originate from a study of shared clonotypes between healthy human individuals. Study in general: Serving as donors were two women and a few men, whose ages spanned 18 to 49. Plates per donor: three CD4 naive, three CD4 memory, two CD8 naive, one CD8 memory.

V dropped 6 bases and J dropped 4; count of bases not matched to a gene: 6. Germline CDR1 is SQVTM and CDR2 is ANQGSEA. The CDR3 length is 15 residues. The naive CD8 fraction comprised CD45RO-negative cells positively selected for CCR7 and excluded terminally differentiated effector memory CD45RA+ cells. The source of this sequence is a man aged 18 to 30 in good health. Some clones in this sample may be carry-over from other donors' samples. The sample consisted of naive CD8+ T cells from PBMCs. The chain couples TRBV29-1 to TRBJ2-1; 13 bases fit TRBD2. DNA of the CDR3: TGCAGCGTGGGGGGACTAGCGGGAACATACAATGAGCAGTTCTTC. Protein: CSVGGLAGTYNEQFF.